This is a list of T cell receptor beta chains from one sample in a study of neurological immune-mediated disorders. TCRdb reanalysed the 5' RACE reads using MiXCR and keeps one entry per CDR3 protein. The sample records some 45,000 distinct CDR3 sequences, over 10% being singletons. Sequenced input: PBMCs. The source is a male donor with HTLV-1-associated myelopathy (HAM/TSP). The CDR3 runs from the conserved cysteine through the conserved F or W. Each record gives: J gene, V gene, CDR3 protein.

J gene: TRBJ2-2
V gene: TRBV20-1
CDR3 protein: CSAREGPGELFF

J gene: TRBJ1-1
V gene: TRBV20-1
CDR3 protein: CSASRGTEAFF

J gene: TRBJ2-7
V gene: TRBV14
CDR3 protein: CASSQVGTLSYEQYF

J gene: TRBJ2-3
V gene: TRBV5-1
CDR3 protein: CASSLSGGGTDTQYF

J gene: TRBJ2-5
V gene: TRBV5-1
CDR3 protein: CASSLGPQGARETQYF

J gene: TRBJ1-1
V gene: TRBV15
CDR3 protein: CATSRERGENTEAFF

J gene: TRBJ1-5
V gene: TRBV20-1
CDR3 protein: CSASPSSGNQPQHF

J gene: TRBJ2-1
V gene: TRBV28
CDR3 protein: CARGEGVGEQFF

J gene: TRBJ2-7
V gene: TRBV18
CDR3 protein: CASSPRLGVPVLEQYF

J gene: TRBJ1-5
V gene: TRBV7-2
CDR3 protein: CASSLVEVGPQHF

J gene: TRBJ2-3
V gene: TRBV27
CDR3 protein: CASNSLPGAGEDTQYF

J gene: TRBJ1-4
V gene: TRBV4-3
CDR3 protein: CASSQAERTNEKLFF

J gene: TRBJ2-5
V gene: TRBV4-3
CDR3 protein: CASSQDLVVARTQYF

J gene: TRBJ2-1
V gene: TRBV5-1
CDR3 protein: CASRTSGSYNEQFF

J gene: TRBJ2-7
V gene: TRBV27
CDR3 protein: CASSGLAGRPGEQYF

J gene: TRBJ2-3
V gene: TRBV28
CDR3 protein: CASSFQLAGETDTQYF

J gene: TRBJ2-1
V gene: TRBV18
CDR3 protein: CASSRPTSDNEQFF

J gene: TRBJ1-1
V gene: TRBV5-1
CDR3 protein: CASREQGINTEAFF

J gene: TRBJ2-7
V gene: TRBV20-1
CDR3 protein: CSARELGLTKQTYEQYF

J gene: TRBJ2-5
V gene: TRBV15
CDR3 protein: CATSRDGLNSETQYF

J gene: TRBJ2-6
V gene: TRBV20-1
CDR3 protein: CSARDLGQSGANVLTF

J gene: TRBJ1-2
V gene: TRBV4-3
CDR3 protein: CASSQEAGSNYGYTF

J gene: TRBJ2-7
V gene: TRBV5-1
CDR3 protein: CASSMGGSRRYEQYF

J gene: TRBJ2-5
V gene: TRBV12-3/TRBV12-4
CDR3 protein: CASSFLDRKETQYF

J gene: TRBJ2-1
V gene: TRBV20-1
CDR3 protein: CSARLAGGNYNEQFF

J gene: TRBJ1-2
V gene: TRBV20-1
CDR3 protein: CSASGAYGYTF

J gene: TRBJ1-2
V gene: TRBV7-2
CDR3 protein: CASSEWTGLNRGYTF

J gene: TRBJ1-2
V gene: TRBV12-5
CDR3 protein: CASDIRLDYGYTF

J gene: TRBJ1-5
V gene: TRBV20-1
CDR3 protein: CSALGDTILHF

J gene: TRBJ2-1
V gene: TRBV11-2
CDR3 protein: CASSSSSGGAGEQFF

J gene: TRBJ1-2
V gene: TRBV20-1
CDR3 protein: CSALRPVRGAYGYTF

J gene: TRBJ2-5
V gene: TRBV20-1
CDR3 protein: CSAPGQGQETQYF

J gene: TRBJ2-7
V gene: TRBV5-1
CDR3 protein: CASSVDRVSYEQYF

J gene: TRBJ2-3
V gene: TRBV20-1
CDR3 protein: CSARPFTDTQYF

J gene: TRBJ2-5
V gene: TRBV20-1
CDR3 protein: CSARDGQARETQYF

J gene: TRBJ2-3
V gene: TRBV10-1
CDR3 protein: CASSDQAGSRDTQYF

J gene: TRBJ1-5
V gene: TRBV12-3/TRBV12-4
CDR3 protein: CASSFKGSNQPQHF

J gene: TRBJ2-3
V gene: TRBV4-3
CDR3 protein: CASSQGTSGGPDTQYF

J gene: TRBJ1-5
V gene: TRBV20-1
CDR3 protein: CSARVPGASQPQHF

J gene: TRBJ1-3
V gene: TRBV6-1
CDR3 protein: CASSELATIYF

J gene: TRBJ2-7
V gene: TRBV7-2
CDR3 protein: CAISTTQGSYEQYF

J gene: TRBJ1-2
V gene: TRBV6-2/TRBV6-3
CDR3 protein: CASSLLLGYTF

J gene: TRBJ1-3
V gene: TRBV5-1
CDR3 protein: CASSSLQPTGGRNTIYF

J gene: TRBJ1-1
V gene: TRBV7-9
CDR3 protein: CASSLVGATNTEAFF

J gene: TRBJ2-7
V gene: TRBV5-1
CDR3 protein: CASSSGLAGGLRYEQYF

J gene: TRBJ2-7
V gene: TRBV5-1
CDR3 protein: CASSIEGITRPNYYEQYF

J gene: TRBJ1-1
V gene: TRBV7-9
CDR3 protein: CASSSSGGMNTEAFF

J gene: TRBJ1-5
V gene: TRBV28
CDR3 protein: CASSLGGGFGQPQHF

J gene: TRBJ1-1
V gene: TRBV12-3/TRBV12-4
CDR3 protein: CASSFWGRSDTEAFF

J gene: TRBJ2-6
V gene: TRBV4-3
CDR3 protein: CASSQDRVAGANVLTF

J gene: TRBJ2-3
V gene: TRBV20-1
CDR3 protein: CSARDGARIADTQYF

J gene: TRBJ1-4
V gene: TRBV12-3/TRBV12-4
CDR3 protein: CANSFGQGNEKLFF

J gene: TRBJ1-6
V gene: TRBV12-3/TRBV12-4
CDR3 protein: CASSKGGSSYNSPLHF

J gene: TRBJ2-3
V gene: TRBV6-5
CDR3 protein: CASSYGLPGDTQYF

J gene: TRBJ1-2
V gene: TRBV6-5
CDR3 protein: CASSSSVGYGYTF

J gene: TRBJ1-1
V gene: TRBV5-1
CDR3 protein: CASSLATQGIYTEAFF

J gene: TRBJ2-3
V gene: TRBV6-5
CDR3 protein: CASSYSSVGRTDTQYF

J gene: TRBJ2-3
V gene: TRBV29-1
CDR3 protein: CSVPAATDTQYF

J gene: TRBJ2-6
V gene: TRBV7-2
CDR3 protein: CASSPGTGNSGANVLTF